This TCR beta chain was sequenced during a study of CD8+ T cells in alopecia areata. For the study at large: Each of the treated patients was given oral tofacitinib, 5 to 10 mg twice daily, for moderate-to-severe alopecia areata.

Isolated RNA was reverse transcribed into cDNA used as the sequencing template. Clones were sequenced by immunoSEQ multiplex PCR, and TCRdb holds only the in-frame ones, with some missing. Among roughly 150,000 clones, about 89% were seen once, and the ten largest hold less than 15%. Germline CDR1 and CDR2: SGHRS and YFSETQ. V dropped 3 bases and J dropped 3; count of bases not matched to a gene: 5. CDR3 length: 14 amino acids. The V call is TRBV5-1, the J call TRBJ1-1; 7 bases align to TRBD1. This clonotype originated in a human donor with alopecia areata. Material: CD8+ T cells sorted from blood, obtained at week 0. DNA for the CDR3: TGCGCCAGCAGCTGGAGGGGGCTGGACACTGAAGCTTTCTTT. Its protein is CASSWRGLDTEAFF.